This is a list of T cell receptor beta chains from one sample in a study of metastatic and nonmetastatic thyroid tumors. Using MiXCR, TCRdb reanalyzed the PCR reads. The sample shows 20,000 to 25,000 clones, 15% to 17% of them seen only once. Sequencing was carried out using blood. These receptors came from a female donor with papillary thyroid cancer or a benign thyroid nodule (not recorded which). Some clones in this sample may be carry-over from other donors' samples. Both conserved end residues are part of each CDR3. D genes are given only for firm matches. Clone size is given for some rows only: seen once, a few or many times, or a class if the clone is expanded.

>TRBV30|TRBJ2-1|NA|NA
CALPRGRGSYNEQFF
TGTGCCCTCCCGCGAGGCAGGGGTTCCTACAATGAGCAGTTCTTC
>TRBV5-1|TRBJ2-2|many|NA
CASSLASSATGELFF
TGCGCCAGCAGCTTGGCGTCTAGCGCCACCGGGGAGCTGTTTTTT
>TRBV12-3/TRBV12-4|TRBJ1-1|many|NA
CASSFGIHGTEAFF
TGTGCCAGCAGTTTTGGAATTCATGGCACTGAAGCTTTCTTT
>TRBV5-1|TRBJ2-1|many|NA
CASSLKQPSSYNEQFF
TGCGCCAGCAGCTTGAAACAGCCGAGCTCCTACAATGAGCAGTTCTTC
>TRBV7-2|TRBJ2-7|many|NA
CASSLGIGGGYEQYF
TGTGCCAGCAGCTTAGGGATAGGGGGGGGCTACGAGCAGTACTTC
>TRBV28|TRBJ2-2|many|NA
CASSSRHTGELFF
TGTGCCAGCAGTTCGCGACACACCGGGGAGCTGTTTTTT
>TRBV6-2/TRBV6-3|TRBJ2-7|medium-sized|NA
CASSYSTDSYEQYF
TGTGCCAGCAGTTACTCGACAGATTCCTACGAGCAGTACTTC
>TRBV4-1|TRBJ2-5|NA|TRBD2
CASSQTSGTQETQYF
TGCGCCAGCAGCCAGACTAGCGGGACCCAAGAGACCCAGTACTTC
>TRBV7-3|TRBJ2-7|NA|TRBD1
CASSTDRGYEQYF
TGTGCCAGCAGCACGGACAGGGGTTACGAGCAGTACTTC
>TRBV6-1|TRBJ2-7|many|NA
CASSDYYEQYF
TGTGCCAGCAGCGACTACTACGAGCAGTACTTC
>TRBV6-2/TRBV6-3|TRBJ2-6|many|TRBD1
CASSWTGSGANVLTF
TGTGCCAGCAGTTGGACAGGGTCTGGGGCCAACGTCCTGACTTTC
>TRBV7-2|TRBJ2-7|many|NA
CASSFGGVNPYEQYF
TGTGCCAGCAGCTTTGGGGGAGTCAATCCCTACGAGCAGTACTTC
>TRBV2|TRBJ2-1|many|NA
CASSAMRVSSYNEQFF
TGTGCCAGCAGCGCCATGCGGGTCAGCTCCTACAATGAGCAGTTCTTC
>TRBV20-1|TRBJ2-3|medium-sized|NA
CSARIRDSPQHTDTQYF
TGCAGTGCTAGGATCCGGGACTCTCCCCAACACACAGATACGCAGTATTTT
>TRBV9|TRBJ2-1|many|TRBD2
CASSVGFSGREQFF
TGTGCCAGCAGCGTAGGTTTTAGCGGGAGGGAGCAGTTCTTC
>TRBV20-1|TRBJ1-6|many|NA
CSARDERARTYNSPLHF
TGCAGTGCTAGAGATGAGAGGGCCAGAACCTATAATTCACCCCTCCACTTT
>TRBV11-3|TRBJ2-3|many|NA
CASSLGGSGPTSTDTQYF
TGTGCCAGCAGCTTAGGTGGTAGCGGCCCTACTAGCACAGATACGCAGTATTTT
>TRBV9|TRBJ2-7|many|TRBD2
CASSGTSDYEQYF
TGTGCCAGCAGCGGTACTAGCGACTACGAGCAGTACTTC
>TRBV29-1|TRBJ2-3|many|NA
CSENNAQDTQYF
TGCAGCGAGAACAATGCCCAAGATACGCAGTATTTT
>TRBV29-1|TRBJ1-4|many|TRBD1
CSVRDTGGNEKLFF
TGCAGCGTTCGGGACACAGGGGGTAATGAAAAACTGTTTTTT
>TRBV6-5|TRBJ2-1|many|TRBD2
CASSYSLAASYNEQFF
TGTGCCAGCAGTTACTCACTAGCGGCCTCCTACAATGAGCAGTTCTTC
>TRBV10-3|TRBJ1-2|few|NA
CAISESTGRANYGYTF
TGTGCCATCAGCGAGTCGACGGGACGGGCTAACTATGGCTACACCTTC
>TRBV5-1|TRBJ2-1|many|NA
CASSDVPGEQFF
TGCGCCAGCAGCGACGTACCGGGTGAGCAGTTCTTC
>TRBV5-8|TRBJ2-3|many|NA
CASSLGTAKDTQYF
TGTGCCAGCAGCTTGGGGACAGCAAAAGATACGCAGTATTTT
>TRBV7-8|TRBJ1-1|many|TRBD1
CASSLGGGWNTEAFF
TGTGCCAGCAGCTTAGGAGGGGGCTGGAACACTGAAGCTTTCTTT
>TRBV28|TRBJ2-1|many|NA
CASSLEQGRNEQFF
TGTGCCAGCAGTTTAGAACAGGGAAGAAATGAGCAGTTCTTC
>TRBV20-1|TRBJ2-1|many|TRBD2
CRGTSGTGERYNEQFF
TGCAGAGGGACTAGCGGAACCGGAGAGCGTTACAATGAGCAGTTCTTC
>TRBV12-3/TRBV12-4|TRBJ1-1|many|NA
CASSFRQALNTEAFF
TGTGCCAGCAGTTTTCGACAGGCGCTGAACACTGAAGCTTTCTTT
>TRBV28|TRBJ2-7|many|TRBD2
CASSLWGSASGSTYEQYF
TGTGCCAGCAGTTTATGGGGCTCGGCTAGCGGATCGACCTACGAGCAGTACTTC
>TRBV12-3/TRBV12-4|TRBJ2-5|NA|NA
CASSLKRETQYF
TGTGCCAGCAGTTTAAAGCGCGAGACCCAGTACTTC
>TRBV9|TRBJ2-7|many|NA
CASSLQGREQYF
TGTGCCAGCAGCCTCCAGGGACGAGAGCAGTACTTC
>TRBV30|TRBJ2-1|NA|TRBD1
CAWSPGTGIEQFF
TGTGCCTGGAGTCCCGGGACAGGGATCGAGCAGTTCTTC
>TRBV7-9|TRBJ2-7|many|NA
CASSLVSGREQYF
TGTGCCAGCAGCTTAGTCTCTGGTCGCGAGCAGTACTTC
>TRBV7-2|TRBJ2-7|many|TRBD1
CASSGWTGAGRRYF
TGTGCCAGCAGCGGCTGGACAGGGGCGGGAAGGAGGTACTTC
>TRBV4-3|TRBJ1-2|many|NA
CASSQSHSFYGYTF
TGCGCCAGCAGCCAATCCCACAGCTTCTATGGCTACACCTTC
>TRBV15|TRBJ2-6|few|NA
CATSRQRWSGANVLTF
TGTGCCACCAGCAGGCAGAGGTGGTCTGGGGCCAACGTCCTTACTTTC
>TRBV24-1|TRBJ2-5|many|TRBD2
CATSDPRTSGSSQYF
TGTGCCACCAGTGACCCAAGGACTAGCGGGAGCTCCCAGTACTTC